These 8 T cell receptor beta chains were all obtained from the same sample, sequenced in a study of T cell changes during pregnancy in multiple sclerosis. Using immunoSEQ multiplex PCR, the repertoire was profiled, and TCRdb retains in-frame clones only, with some absent. Among about 70,000 clones listed, around nine tenths were seen once. The sample consisted of peripheral blood, taken in the third trimester of pregnancy. All receptors come from a female donor in good health, enrolled as a control in a pregnancy study.

The chain couples TRBV19 to TRBJ1-3, with 10 bases fitting TRBD1. From germline, CDR1 is LNHDA and CDR2 SQIVND (reference sequence). V lost 6 bases and J lost 6; bases outside the gene matches: 8. This CDR3 spans 15 amino acids. The CDR3 sequence: CASRPWTGGENTIYF. DNA for the CDR3: TGTGCCAGTAGACCGTGGACAGGGGGAGAAAACACCATATATTTT.

This sequence joins TRBV30 and TRBJ2-7; D is possibly TRBD2 (5 bases). Germline V gene lookup returns CDR1 GTSNPN and CDR2 SVGIG (reference sequence). V was shortened by 0 bases and J by 7 bases, with 7 bases between the two germline ends. The CDR3 runs 11 residues. The CDR3 region has the DNA TGTGCCTGGAGTGTACTAGGTGAGCAGTACTTC. Translated: CAWSVLGEQYF.

This clone was detected a few times. V usage is TRBV2 and J usage is TRBJ1-1, with unresolved D. The V end was cut by 11 bases, the J end by 0 bases, with 10 bases between. The CDR3 runs to 12 residues. Germline CDR1 reads SNHLY; CDR2 reads FYNNEI. CDR3 region: CAGQEMNTEAFF. In nucleotides, the CDR3 is TGTGCCGGCCAGGAAATGAACACTGAAGCTTTCTTT.

This chain connects TRBV7-3 to TRBJ2-5, with TRBD2 as a possible D gene (6 bases). V lost 4 bases and J lost 5, with 11 bases in between. This CDR3 is built from 13 residues. CDR1 is SGHTA, CDR2 FQGTGA, per germline. CDR3 bases: TGTGCCAGCAGCTCCGGAGGGGTTGAGACCCAGTACTTC. It is translated as CASSSGGVETQYF.

The rearrangement links TRBV2 to TRBJ2-7; 7 nucleotides align to TRBD2. J was trimmed by 2 bases and V by 8 bases; bases with no gene match: 6. Germline V gene sequence: CDR1 SNHLY, CDR2 FYNNEI. This CDR3 has 13 amino acids. The chain's CDR3 is CASGRAAPYEQYF. As DNA, the CDR3 is TGTGCCAGCGGGAGGGCCGCCCCCTACGAGCAGTACTTC.

This clone was seen a single time. The chain combines TRBV4-3 with TRBJ1-2; 7 positions match TRBD1. Germline V gene sequence: CDR1 LGHNA, CDR2 YSLEER. The CDR3 loop spans 14 amino acids. J was trimmed by 8 bases and V by 1 base; bases with no gene match: 7. The CDR3 bases are TGCGCCAGCAGCCAAGCGCGGCAGGGGGGCGGCTACACCTTC. Its protein product is CASSQARQGGGYTF.

The chain couples TRBV4-3 to TRBJ2-5; 10 bases line up with TRBD2. CDR3 length: 15 amino acids. With 5 bases clipped from V and 5 bases from J, the junction kept 8 bases outside the gene matches. The V gene's germline CDR1 is LGHNA and CDR2 YSLEER. CDR3 coding DNA: TGCGCCAGCAGCAAGCGGGGGGGCCTGAGGGAGACCCAGTACTTC. The encoded protein is CASSKRGGLRETQYF.

This sequence joins TRBV15 and TRBJ2-1; unclear D gene. There are 13 residues in the CDR3. CDR1 is LNHNV, CDR2 YYDKDF, per germline (reference sequence). Trimming removed 2 bases from V and 8 bases from J, with 10 bases in between. CDR3 in amino acids: CATSRKLYDEQFF. Here the CDR3 DNA reads TGTGCCACCAGCAGAAAGCTTTATGATGAGCAGTTCTTC.